The clone carrying this TCR beta chain was counted many times. Its antigen is undetermined. These data are taken from a study of tumor-infiltrating lymphocytes in primary liver carcinoma. Study summary: All lesions had stage T1-T3 N0M0 and roughly 4 to 10 cm widths.

Making TCR beta cDNA involved 400 to 600 ng total RNA and a constant-region primer. Slightly modified ARM-PCR, run as three nested multiplex PCR rounds, produced the TCR beta libraries. In TCRdb, the multiplex PCR reads were re-called with MiXCR into one record per CDR3 protein. The table shows 95,000 to 150,000 distinct CDR3 sequences, with 55% to 75% occurring only once. Study-level findings and limits: Detection in all five tumor regions applied to only about 7.5-25% of top clones. A significantly higher top-250-clone fraction was recorded for tumors than for blood (p = 0.039).

Starting material for RNA and DNA co-extraction consisted of about 20-30 mg of unsorted bulk tissue. The TCR was taken from a woman aged 55-69 years with primary liver carcinoma and hepatitis B virus infection. Sample: liver tumor tissue from sampling region 1. Subset in this sample: tumor region T1, superior pole.

DNA for the CDR3: TGTGCCAGCAGTCCCCCCCCGAACACTGAAGCTTTCTTT. It codes for CASSPPPNTEAFF. The chain combines TRBV6-1 with TRBJ1-1; no firm D call. The germline gives CDR1 MNHNS, CDR2 SASEGT. V shed 5 bases and J shed 1 base, with 8 bases lying between them. This CDR3 has 13 residues.